A selection of T cell receptor beta chains follows, all from one sample in a study of cytomegalovirus exposure and HLA in healthy donors. Only in-frame clones appear in the TCRdb table, and some are missing; sequencing was by immunoSEQ multiplex PCR. Seen here are about 160,000 clones, roughly 79% observed once, and the top ten hold about 7.7%. The specimen sequenced was PBMCs. These receptor sequences come from a woman in her 40s in good health and CMV-seropositive. Each CDR3 is given with its conserved first and last residue. The D gene is left open where the match is weak. Clone size is not always given. Where it is, it says once, few, many or a class for expanded clones.

CDR3 length | clone size | J gene | V gene | D gene | CDR3 protein | CDR3 DNA
15 | . | TRBJ1-4 | TRBV7-2 | . | CASSLDPTRREKLFF | TGTGCCAGCAGCTTAGATCCAACCAGAAGAGAAAAACTGTTTTTT
15 | . | TRBJ2-7 | TRBV7-9 | . | CASSLGAGKTYEQYF | TGTGCCAGCAGCTTAGGGGCGGGGAAAACTTACGAGCAGTACTTC
11 | . | TRBJ1-6 | TRBV6-1 | . | CASSDISPLHF | TGTGCCAGCAGTGACATTTCACCCCTCCACTTT
14 | . | TRBJ2-7 | TRBV13 | TRBD2 | CASSRTSGPYEQYF | TGTGCCAGCAGCCGGACTAGCGGGCCCTACGAGCAGTACTTC
13 | . | TRBJ1-1 | TRBV2 | TRBD1 | CASSRTGDTEAFF | TGTGCCAGCAGTAGGACAGGGGACACTGAAGCTTTCTTT
14 | . | TRBJ2-3 | TRBV7-2 | . | CASSFWGGTDTQYF | TGTGCCAGCAGCTTTTGGGGGGGCACAGATACGCAGTATTTT
16 | . | TRBJ2-1 | TRBV4-2 | TRBD2 | CASSQEFTSGGAEQFF | TGTGCCAGCAGCCAAGAGTTTACTAGCGGGGGGGCTGAGCAGTTCTTC
14 | . | TRBJ1-3 | TRBV28 | . | CASHVGGSGNTIYF | TGTGCCAGTCATGTGGGGGGCTCTGGAAACACCATATATTTT
11 | . | TRBJ1-1 | TRBV6-5 | . | CASSSRGGAFF | TGTGCCAGCAGTTCTCGGGGTGGCGCTTTCTTT
15 | . | TRBJ1-6 | TRBV7-9 | . | CASSVVEAYNSPLHF | TGTGCCAGCAGCGTGGTTGAAGCGTATAATTCACCCCTCCACTTT
13 | . | TRBJ2-3 | TRBV2 | . | CASKGGAPDTQYF | TGTGCCAGCAAGGGAGGAGCGCCAGATACGCAGTATTTT
19 | . | TRBJ1-4 | TRBV19 | . | CASSITGTLNYATNEKLFF | TGTGCCAGTAGTATTACCGGGACACTGAACTATGCAACTAATGAAAAACTGTTTTTT
13 | . | TRBJ2-7 | TRBV6-5 | . | CASSLGAPYEQYF | TGTGCCAGCAGTTTGGGGGCCCCCTACGAGCAGTACTTC
13 | . | TRBJ1-5 | TRBV7-8 | . | CASSPGVDQPQHF | TGTGCCAGCAGCCCAGGGGTAGATCAGCCCCAGCATTTT
16 | . | TRBJ1-4 | TRBV7-8 | TRBD1 | CASSVPGQGRGEKLFF | TGTGCCAGCAGCGTCCCGGGACAGGGTCGGGGTGAAAAACTGTTTTTT
15 | . | TRBJ1-6 | TRBV4-2 | . | CASSQGTPGISPLHF | TGTGCCAGCAGCCAAGGGACCCCAGGGATTTCACCCCTCCACTTT
13 | . | TRBJ2-3 | TRBV15 | . | CATSSAGTDTQYF | TGTGCCACCAGCAGTGCGGGTACAGATACGCAGTATTTT
12 | . | TRBJ2-7 | TRBV7-9 | . | CASRRQSEEQYF | TGTGCCAGCAGACGCCAGTCTGAAGAGCAGTACTTC
14 | . | TRBJ1-1 | TRBV28 | TRBD1 | CASSLDRRNTEAFF | TGTGCCAGCAGTTTGGACAGGAGAAACACTGAAGCTTTCTTT
14 | . | TRBJ2-7 | TRBV19 | TRBD1 | CASSLTGLNYEQYF | TGTGCCAGTAGTCTGACAGGGCTGAACTACGAGCAGTACTTC
12 | . | TRBJ2-3 | TRBV5-1 | . | CASSLEAGTQYF | TGCGCCAGCAGCTTGGAAGCAGGTACGCAGTATTTT
14 | . | TRBJ1-6 | TRBV7-9 | . | CASSLGGAGSPLHF | TGTGCCAGCAGCTTAGGGGGAGCGGGGTCACCCCTCCACTTT
14 | . | TRBJ2-7 | TRBV6-1 | TRBD1 | CATLDRALSYEQYF | TGTGCCACCCTAGACAGGGCTCTGTCCTACGAGCAGTACTTC
15 | many | TRBJ2-2 | TRBV14 | TRBD2 | CASSPRFGGAGELFF | TGTGCCAGCAGCCCCCGGTTTGGGGGGGCCGGGGAGCTGTTTTTT
12 | few | TRBJ2-7 | TRBV6-6 | . | CASSYERYEQYF | TGTGCCAGCAGTTACGAGCGGTACGAGCAGTACTTC
15 | . | TRBJ2-3 | TRBV2 | TRBD1 | CASSGRDRGLDTQYF | TGTGCCAGCAGTGGCCGGGACAGGGGGCTAGATACGCAGTATTTT
15 | . | TRBJ2-3 | TRBV5-1 | . | CASSLVQSGGDTQYF | TGCGCCAGCAGCTTGGTTCAGTCCGGCGGAGATACGCAGTATTTT
13 | . | TRBJ2-7 | TRBV6-5 | . | CASNRRVSGEQYF | TGTGCCAGCAATAGACGGGTGAGCGGGGAGCAGTACTTC
16 | . | TRBJ1-6 | TRBV5-6 | TRBD1 | CASSLFRGQGNSPLHF | TGTGCCAGCAGCTTGTTTAGGGGACAGGGGAATTCACCCCTCCACTTT
14 | few | TRBJ2-3 | TRBV30 | TRBD2 | CAWNWGGGTDTQYF | TGTGCCTGGAATTGGGGGGGTGGCACAGATACGCAGTATTTT
15 | . | TRBJ2-4 | TRBV7-4 | TRBD2 | CASPPGGLAKNSQYF | TGTGCCAGCCCTCCCGGGGGGTTAGCCAAAAACAGTCAGTACTTC
15 | few | TRBJ2-2 | TRBV6-5 | . | CASSYWRTNTGELFF | TGTGCCAGCAGTTACTGGCGGACGAACACCGGGGAGCTGTTTTTT
17 | . | TRBJ1-5 | TRBV5-8 | . | CASSRPGGVDSNQPQHF | TGTGCCAGCAGCCGACCGGGGGGGGTTGATAGCAATCAGCCCCAGCATTTT
16 | . | TRBJ2-1 | TRBV5-1 | TRBD2 | CASSLEGLAGGFGQFF | TGCGCCAGCAGCTTGGAGGGACTAGCGGGGGGCTTCGGGCAGTTCTTC
17 | . | TRBJ2-7 | TRBV7-2 | TRBD1 | CASSDRGQSLTAYEQYF | TGTGCCAGCTCCGACAGGGGGCAATCCCTTACAGCCTACGAGCAGTACTTC
15 | once | TRBJ2-3 | TRBV5-1 | TRBD1 | CASSEGTGGSDTQYF | TGCGCCAGCAGCGAGGGGACAGGAGGGTCAGATACGCAGTATTTT
12 | . | TRBJ1-1 | TRBV6-1 | . | CAIRGGNTEAFF | TGTGCCATCCGGGGGGGGAACACTGAAGCTTTCTTT
13 | . | TRBJ2-1 | TRBV11-2 | TRBD2 | CASSLQGGHEQFF | TGTGCCAGCAGCTTACAGGGAGGGCATGAGCAGTTCTTC
14 | . | TRBJ2-7 | TRBV10-3 | TRBD1 | CAIRPGQGIDEQYF | TGTGCCATCCGCCCGGGACAGGGGATAGACGAGCAGTACTTC
13 | few | TRBJ2-1 | TRBV14 | . | CASSPPVGNEQFF | TGTGCCAGCAGCCCGCCAGTTGGTAATGAGCAGTTCTTC
14 | . | TRBJ2-7 | TRBV6-1 | TRBD1 | CASSRGQGSYEQYF | TGTGCCAGCAGCAGAGGACAGGGCTCCTACGAGCAGTACTTC
14 | once | TRBJ2-7 | TRBV7-9 | TRBD2 | CASSPRGLAYEQYF | TGTGCCAGCAGCCCGCGAGGACTAGCCTACGAGCAGTACTTC
15 | . | TRBJ2-5 | TRBV2 | TRBD1 | CASSDRRGQGETQYF | TGTGCCAGCAGTGATCGGAGGGGACAGGGGGAGACCCAGTACTTC
11 | . | TRBJ2-3 | TRBV7-3 | . | CASSSTDTQYF | TGTGCCAGCAGCTCGACAGATACGCAGTATTTT
16 | few | TRBJ2-1 | TRBV19 | TRBD2 | CASRPRLAGGQNEQFF | TGTGCCAGTAGGCCCAGGCTGGCGGGGGGGCAGAATGAGCAGTTCTTC
14 | . | TRBJ1-2 | TRBV9 | TRBD1 | CASSPLPGQGVRTF | TGTGCCAGCAGCCCTCTTCCGGGACAGGGGGTTAGAACCTTC
16 | . | TRBJ1-5 | TRBV6-1 | . | CASSEFGEEGNQPQHF | TGTGCCAGCAGTGAATTTGGGGAGGAGGGCAATCAGCCCCAGCATTTT
12 | . | TRBJ1-2 | TRBV7-8 | . | CASSLEGVGYTF | TGTGCCAGCAGCTTAGAGGGGGTTGGCTACACCTTC
14 | . | TRBJ2-5 | TRBV28 | . | CASSLSGEQETQYF | TGTGCCAGCAGTTTATCCGGAGAGCAAGAGACCCAGTACTTC
13 | . | TRBJ1-5 | TRBV19 | TRBD1 | CASSRDRNQPQHF | TGTGCCAGTAGTAGGGACAGGAATCAGCCCCAGCATTTT
14 | . | TRBJ2-2 | TRBV27 | . | CASSFTGSTGELFF | TGTGCCAGCAGTTTCACAGGGAGCACCGGGGAGCTGTTTTTT
17 | . | TRBJ2-1 | TRBV7-8 | TRBD2 | CASSYPHLAGGSGEQFF | TGTGCCAGCAGCTACCCCCACCTAGCGGGGGGGTCAGGTGAGCAGTTCTTC
15 | once | TRBJ1-5 | TRBV10-3 | . | CAISDIGALNQPQHF | TGTGCCATCAGTGATATAGGGGCCCTCAATCAGCCCCAGCATTTT
14 | . | TRBJ1-3 | TRBV29-1 | . | CSVVGRGSGNTIYF | TGCAGCGTTGTAGGGAGGGGGTCTGGAAACACCATATATTTT
15 | . | TRBJ2-7 | TRBV27 | . | CASSLRRGPSYEQCF | TGTGCCAGCAGTTTAAGGCGGGGGCCCTCCTACGAGCAGTGCTTC
15 | . | TRBJ1-2 | TRBV7-2 | . | CASSQVAGGAYGYTF | TGCGCCAGCAGCCAAGTGGCTGGGGGGGCCTATGGCTACACCTTC
16 | once | TRBJ1-1 | TRBV15 | . | CATSRGPGGRNTEAFF | TGTGCCACCAGCAGAGGGCCGGGGGGCAGAAACACTGAAGCTTTCTTT
14 | . | TRBJ2-2 | TRBV2 | . | CASSPSRATGELFF | TGTGCCAGCAGCCCCTCGCGGGCCACCGGGGAGCTGTTTTTT
15 | . | TRBJ2-3 | TRBV27 | . | CASSLSVEVTDTQYF | TGTGCCAGCAGTTTATCAGTAGAGGTGACAGATACGCAGTATTTT